The entry that follows covers one TCR beta chain sequence. Which antigen it targets is not known. The CDR3 runs 14 residues from the cysteine to the phenylalanine. No DNA accompanies this entry. Sequences MNHEY (CDR1) and SVGEGT (CDR2) are obtained from the germline V gene. This specimen comes from a study of T cells expressing NK-cell markers (dated by TCRdb to between 2020 and 2021). With respect to the entire study: In sorted CD3+CD56+NKG2C+, CD3+CD56+NKG2C- and CD3+CD56-NKG2C+ T-cell subsets from eight donors, TCR beta-chain repertoires were profiled. Seven of the eight sequenced donors were HCMV-seropositive and one was HCMV-seronegative. The study sequenced eight donors, all healthy volunteers chosen at random: three men and five women. Sequencing of the libraries produced 2 x 150 bp reads on Illumina HiSeq 2000/2500, MiSeq or NextSeq.

Study-wide conclusions, independent of this receptor: In 6 or 7 donors, the dominant CD3+CD56+NKG2C+ clonotypes ranked among the top 10 CD8+ clonotypes, making up about 1.0-7.0% of CD8+ T cells. Whether the expanded NKG2C-expressing T cell clones were specific for HCMV antigens remained unclear. Those dominant clonotypes were again the most abundant among CD3+CD56-NKG2C+ cells in a few donors, at about 25-60.1%.

Sequenced on an Illumina HiSeq 2000. TCR beta cDNA libraries were prepared using 5'RACE template switching, which introduced a universal primer site and unique molecular identifiers. Priming for cDNA synthesis came from the TCR beta constant segment, and two successive PCR amplification steps followed. The paper's processing steps were these. Reads were demultiplexed and grouped by UMI with MIGEC, and clonotypes were assembled and quantified with MiTCR. Only TCR cDNA sequences supported by at least two reads were kept to exclude erroneous sequences. Downstream repertoire analysis used the tcR package, and clonotypes were matched across fractions by CDR3 nucleotide sequence plus V segment. VDJmatch was used to annotate antigen specificity against VDJdb, with one amino acid substitution allowed in CDR3. Through TCRdb reprocessing, the reads give one entry per CDR3 protein sequence; DNA is omitted. The V and J calls here are based on TCRdb, not the publication. This specimen's table enumerates around 260,000 distinct CDR3 sequences. Around 4.3% of the sample is held by the ten biggest clonotypes.

To determine HCMV serostatus, a commercial ELISA kit was used to detect HCMV-specific IgG in serum. Ficoll density gradient centrifugation was used to isolate peripheral blood mononuclear cells from blood. Recombination connected TRBV6-2 or TRBV6-3 to TRBJ2-5; TCRdb's D gene call, TRBD1, goes unchecked for lack of DNA. Sequencing used blood T cells: a sorted CD56 or NKG2C T cell subset, CD4+ or CD8+ T cells, or bulk PBMC T cells (not recorded which). This receptor was taken from a woman aged 18-70 years in good health. The CDR3 has the sequence CASSYSTGTETQYF.